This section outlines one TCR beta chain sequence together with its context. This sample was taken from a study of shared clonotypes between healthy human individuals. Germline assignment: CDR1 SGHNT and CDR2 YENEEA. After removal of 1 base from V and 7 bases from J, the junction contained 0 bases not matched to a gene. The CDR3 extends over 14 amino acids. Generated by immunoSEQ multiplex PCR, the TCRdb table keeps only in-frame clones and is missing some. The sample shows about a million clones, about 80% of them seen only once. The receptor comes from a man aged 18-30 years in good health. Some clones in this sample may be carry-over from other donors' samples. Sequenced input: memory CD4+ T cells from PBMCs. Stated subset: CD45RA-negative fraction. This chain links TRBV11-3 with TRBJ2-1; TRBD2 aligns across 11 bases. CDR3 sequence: CASSLGTSGNEQFF. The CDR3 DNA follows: TGTGCCAGCAGCTTAGGGACTAGCGGGAATGAGCAGTTCTTC.